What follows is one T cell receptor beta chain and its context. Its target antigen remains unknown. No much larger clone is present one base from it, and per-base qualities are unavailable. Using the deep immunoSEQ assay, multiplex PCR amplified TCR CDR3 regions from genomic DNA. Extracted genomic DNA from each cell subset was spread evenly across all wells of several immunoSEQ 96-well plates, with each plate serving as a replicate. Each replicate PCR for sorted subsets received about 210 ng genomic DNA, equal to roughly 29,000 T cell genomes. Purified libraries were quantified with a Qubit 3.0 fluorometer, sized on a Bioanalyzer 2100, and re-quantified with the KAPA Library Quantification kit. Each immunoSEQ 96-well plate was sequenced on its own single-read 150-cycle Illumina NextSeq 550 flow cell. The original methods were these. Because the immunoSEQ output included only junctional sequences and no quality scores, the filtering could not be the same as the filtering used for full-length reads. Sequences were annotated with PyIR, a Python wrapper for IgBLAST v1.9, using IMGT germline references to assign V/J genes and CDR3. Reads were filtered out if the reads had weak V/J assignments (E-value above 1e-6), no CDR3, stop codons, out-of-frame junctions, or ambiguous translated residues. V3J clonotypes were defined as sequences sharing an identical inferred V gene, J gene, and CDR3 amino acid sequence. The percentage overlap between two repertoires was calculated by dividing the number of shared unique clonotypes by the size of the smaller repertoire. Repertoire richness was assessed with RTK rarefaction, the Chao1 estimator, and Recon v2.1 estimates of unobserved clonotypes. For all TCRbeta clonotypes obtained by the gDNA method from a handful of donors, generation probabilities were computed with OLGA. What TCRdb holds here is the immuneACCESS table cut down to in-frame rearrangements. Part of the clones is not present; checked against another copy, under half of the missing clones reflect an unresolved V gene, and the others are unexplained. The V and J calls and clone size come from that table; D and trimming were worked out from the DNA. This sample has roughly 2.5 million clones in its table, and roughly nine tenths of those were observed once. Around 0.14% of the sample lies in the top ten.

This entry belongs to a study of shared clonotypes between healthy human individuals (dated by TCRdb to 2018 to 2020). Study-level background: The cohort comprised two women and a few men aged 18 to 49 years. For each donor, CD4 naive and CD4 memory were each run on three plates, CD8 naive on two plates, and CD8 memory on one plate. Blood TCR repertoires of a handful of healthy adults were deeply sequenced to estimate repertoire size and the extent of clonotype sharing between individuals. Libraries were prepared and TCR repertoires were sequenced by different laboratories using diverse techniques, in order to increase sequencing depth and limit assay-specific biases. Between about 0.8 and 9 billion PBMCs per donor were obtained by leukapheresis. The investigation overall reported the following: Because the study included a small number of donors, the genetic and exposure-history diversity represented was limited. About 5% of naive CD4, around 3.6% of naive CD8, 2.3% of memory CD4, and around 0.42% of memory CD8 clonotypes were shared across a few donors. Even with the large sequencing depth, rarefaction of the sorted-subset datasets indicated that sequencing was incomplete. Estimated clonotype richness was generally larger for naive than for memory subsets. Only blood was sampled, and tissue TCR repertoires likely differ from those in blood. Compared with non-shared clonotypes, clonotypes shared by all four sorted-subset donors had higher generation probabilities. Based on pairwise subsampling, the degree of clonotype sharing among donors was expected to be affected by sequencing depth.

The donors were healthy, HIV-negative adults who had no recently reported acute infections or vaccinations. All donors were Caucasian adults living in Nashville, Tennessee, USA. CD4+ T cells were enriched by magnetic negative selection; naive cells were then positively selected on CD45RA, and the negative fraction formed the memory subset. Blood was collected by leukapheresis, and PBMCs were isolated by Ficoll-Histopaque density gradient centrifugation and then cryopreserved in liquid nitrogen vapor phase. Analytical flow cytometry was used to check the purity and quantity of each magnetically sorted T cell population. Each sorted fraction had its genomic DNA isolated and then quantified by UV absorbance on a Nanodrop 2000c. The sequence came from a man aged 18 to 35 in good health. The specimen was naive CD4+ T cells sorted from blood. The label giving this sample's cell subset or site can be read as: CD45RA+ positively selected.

The CDR3 loop reads CAWNTENTEAFF. Here is the DNA: TGTGCCTGGAATACAGAGAACACTGAAGCTTTCTTT. Recombination joined TRBV30 with TRBJ1-1; the D gene identity is not certain. Measured from the cysteine to the phenylalanine, the CDR3 is 12 residues long. Only the CDR3 DNA stays, 36 bases, in frame from base 1. Relative to germline, V is 4 bases shorter and J is 1 base shorter, with 7 bases between their ends. In the germline V gene (reference sequence), CDR1 corresponds to GTSNPN and CDR2 to SVGIG.